Following are 12 T cell receptor beta chains from one sample sequenced in a study of human T cells and chemical hapten exposure. Individual cDNA molecules in this library carried unique molecular identifiers. TCRdb re-derived calls from the reads in MiXCR, one entry per CDR3 protein. The sample has around 120,000 distinct CDR3 sequences; 8.5% to 9% are singletons. RNA extraction used unfractionated whole blood as the source of total RNA. Sequenced input: whole blood. The source of these receptors is a human donor in good health. Some clones in this sample may be carry-over from other donors' samples.

Many counts were recorded for this clonotype. The chain is built from TRBV7-8 and TRBJ1-5, with D possibly being TRBD1 (5 bases). This CDR3 comprises 13 residues. Trimming pared 1 base from V and 5 bases from J, leaving 6 bases between. Germline V gene data show CDR1 as SGHVS and CDR2 as FQNEAQ. The CDR3 nucleotides are TGTGCCAGCAGCTTAGTGGGGGATCAGCCCCAGCATTTT. Translated: CASSLVGDQPQHF.

The chain uses TRBV12-5 and TRBJ2-7; D uncertain. Germline CDR1 and CDR2: LGHNT and FRNRAP. V shed 3 bases and J shed 6 bases, with 12 bases lying between them. The CDR3 is made up of 13 amino acids. The CDR3 nucleotides read TGTGCTAGTGGTTTCTCCGTAGGCGGCGAGCAGTACTTC. Its translation: CASGFSVGGEQYF.

This clonotype was picked up a small number of times. The chain links TRBV4-3 to TRBJ2-1; 12 nucleotides agree with TRBD2. V shed 0 bases and J 9 bases; nucleotides not matched to a gene: 12. The CDR3 has 18 residues. Germline loops: CDR1 LGHNA, CDR2 YSLEER. DNA for the CDR3: TGCGCCAGCAGCCAAGATCGCCCACTAGCGGGGGGCTCGGGTGAGCAGTTCTTC. It encodes CASSQDRPLAGGSGEQFF.

V and J are TRBV27 and TRBJ2-3; no clear D gene. CDR1 MNHEY and CDR2 SMNVEV come from the germline V gene (reference sequence). This CDR3 has 14 residues. The V end was cut by 4 bases, the J end by 1 base, with 9 bases between. The CDR3 here is CASSSSWGTDTQYF. The DNA of the CDR3 is TGTGCCAGCAGTTCGTCCTGGGGCACAGATACGCAGTATTTT.

In this sample, this clonotype turned up a few times. The V and J genes are TRBV29-1 and TRBJ2-1; no definite D call. There are 12 residues in the CDR3. V lost 4 bases and J lost 5, with 9 bases in between. CDR1 is SQVTM, CDR2 ANQGSEA, per germline. The CDR3 nucleotides read TGCAGCGTTGGAGGACCCAACAATGAGCAGTTCTTC. It encodes CSVGGPNNEQFF.

The rearrangement uses TRBV29-1 and TRBJ2-1, with TRBD1 identical over 7 bases. Germline V gives CDR1 SQVTM, CDR2 ANQGSEA. Trimming at V came to 6 bases and at J to 0 bases, leaving 8 bases not matched to a gene. CDR3 length: 15 amino acids. For the CDR3, the DNA is TGCAGCGTACCCGACAGGGTTGGCTCCTACAATGAGCAGTTCTTC. This translates into CSVPDRVGSYNEQFF.

This clonotype was detected many times. The CDR3 here is CASSHTGTHNQPQHF. CDR3 nucleotide sequence: TGTGCCAGCAGCCATACCGGGACACACAATCAGCCCCAGCATTTT. V and J are TRBV6-1 and TRBJ1-5, with a tentative D call TRBD1 (6 bases). Germline CDR1 reads MNHNS; CDR2 reads SASEGT. Trimming took 6 bases from V and 3 from J, leaving 15 bases between them. The CDR3 loop spans 15 amino acids.

The J gene is TRBJ2-1, the V gene TRBV6-6, with D perhaps given as TRBD1 or TRBD2 (5 bases each). V gave up 4 bases and J gave up 5 bases, with 15 bases separating them. CDR3 length: 15 amino acids. Germline V gene data show CDR1 as MNHNY and CDR2 as SVGAGI (reference sequence). The CDR3 protein is CASSSRGQGHNEQFF. The CDR3 DNA is TGTGCCAGCAGTTCCCGGGGCCAGGGTCACAATGAGCAGTTCTTC.

Many counts were recorded for this clonotype. The CDR3, as DNA: TGCGCCAGCAGCTCGGCCCGGGGGGTTGGAGATACGCAGTATTTT. It codes for CASSSARGVGDTQYF. The V call is TRBV5-1, the J call TRBJ2-3, with 7 nucleotides matching TRBD2. This CDR3 has 15 residues. After removal of 3 bases from V and 5 bases from J, the junction contained 9 bases not matched to a gene. CDR1 SGHRS and CDR2 YFSETQ come from the germline V gene.

This clonotype was counted many times. The genes are TRBV25-1 and TRBJ1-2; D gene ambiguous. The germline V gene encodes CDR1 MGHDK and CDR2 SYGVNS. The V end lost 3 bases, the J end lost 8 bases, and 13 bases lay between the germline ends. The CDR3 is 13 amino acids. CDR3 sequence reads: CASSEWTVGGYTF. CDR3 DNA: TGTGCCAGCAGTGAGTGGACGGTCGGAGGCTACACCTTC.

V is TRBV5-1 and J is TRBJ2-2; maybe TRBD2 (5 bases). The CDR3 runs to 15 residues. Germline CDR1 SGHRS, CDR2 YFSETQ. V lost 0 bases, J lost 2 bases, and 8 bases lay in between. The DNA of the CDR3 is TGCGCCAGCAGCTTGGTCGGACTTAACACCGGGGAGCTGTTTTTT. This translates into CASSLVGLNTGELFF.

This chain joins TRBV10-1 and TRBJ2-4; no reliable D call. This CDR3 spans 13 amino acids. The germline V gene has CDR1 WNHNN and CDR2 SYGVQD (reference sequence). Deletions cut 2 bases from V and 2 bases from J, with 4 bases between. The CDR3 DNA reads TGCGCCAGCAGTGAGGGAACCAAAAACATTCAGTACTTC. Amino acid sequence: CASSEGTKNIQYF.